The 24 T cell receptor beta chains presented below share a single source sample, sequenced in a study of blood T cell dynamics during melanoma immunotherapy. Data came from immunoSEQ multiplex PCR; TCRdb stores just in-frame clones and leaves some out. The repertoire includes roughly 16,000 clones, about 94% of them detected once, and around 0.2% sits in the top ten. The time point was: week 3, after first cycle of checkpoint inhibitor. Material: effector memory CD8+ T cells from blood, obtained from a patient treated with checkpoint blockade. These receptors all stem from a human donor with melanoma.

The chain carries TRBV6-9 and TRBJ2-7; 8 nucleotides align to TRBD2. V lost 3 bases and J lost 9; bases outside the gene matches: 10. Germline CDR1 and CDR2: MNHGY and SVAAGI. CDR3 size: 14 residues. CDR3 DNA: TGTGCCAGCAGTTACACGGGAGGGCCTTTTCCGCAGTACTTC. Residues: CASSYTGGPFPQYF.

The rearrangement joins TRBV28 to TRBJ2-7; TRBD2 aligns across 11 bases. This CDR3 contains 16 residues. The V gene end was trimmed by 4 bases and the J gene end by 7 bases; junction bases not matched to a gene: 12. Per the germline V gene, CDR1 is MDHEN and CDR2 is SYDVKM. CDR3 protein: CASSSGRLAGFREQYF. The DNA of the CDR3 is TGTGCCAGCAGTTCAGGACGACTAGCGGGGTTTAGGGAGCAGTACTTC.

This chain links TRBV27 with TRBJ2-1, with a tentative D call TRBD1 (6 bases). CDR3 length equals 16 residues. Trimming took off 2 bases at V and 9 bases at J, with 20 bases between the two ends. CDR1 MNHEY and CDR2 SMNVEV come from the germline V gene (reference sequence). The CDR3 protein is CASSLGGPGRMTEQFF. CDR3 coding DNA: TGTGCCAGCAGTTTAGGGGGCCCGGGTCGTATGACTGAGCAGTTCTTC.

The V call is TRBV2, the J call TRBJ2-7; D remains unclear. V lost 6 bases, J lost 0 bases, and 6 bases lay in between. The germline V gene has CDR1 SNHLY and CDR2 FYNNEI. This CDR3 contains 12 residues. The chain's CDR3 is CASRDPSYEQYF. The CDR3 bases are TGTGCCAGCAGGGATCCCTCCTACGAGCAGTACTTC.

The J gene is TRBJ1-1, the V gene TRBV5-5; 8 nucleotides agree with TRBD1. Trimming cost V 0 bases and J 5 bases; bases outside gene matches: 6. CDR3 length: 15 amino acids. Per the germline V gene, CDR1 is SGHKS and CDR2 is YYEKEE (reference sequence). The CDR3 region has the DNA TGTGCCAGCAGCTTGGCCTACAGGGGGGCTACTGAAGCTTTCTTT. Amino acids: CASSLAYRGATEAFF.

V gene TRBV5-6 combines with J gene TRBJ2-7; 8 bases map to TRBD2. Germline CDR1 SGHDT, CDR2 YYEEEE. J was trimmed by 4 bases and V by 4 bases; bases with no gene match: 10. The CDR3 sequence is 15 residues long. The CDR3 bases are TGTGCCAGCAGCGCGTGGGAGCGGGAGACTTACGAGCAGTACTTC. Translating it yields CASSAWERETYEQYF.

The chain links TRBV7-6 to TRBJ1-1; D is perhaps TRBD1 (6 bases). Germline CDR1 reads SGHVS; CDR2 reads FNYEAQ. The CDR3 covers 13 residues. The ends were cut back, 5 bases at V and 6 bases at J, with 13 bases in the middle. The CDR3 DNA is TGTGCCAGCAGCGGAGGGGGGATCGCTGAAGCTTTCTTT. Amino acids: CASSGGGIAEAFF. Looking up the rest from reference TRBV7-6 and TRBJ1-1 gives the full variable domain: GAGVSQSPRYKVTKRGQDVALRCDPISGHVSLYWYRQALGQGPEFLTYFNYEAQQDKSGLPNDRFSAERPEGSISTLTIQRTEQRDSAMYRCASSGGGIAEAFFGQGTRLTVV.

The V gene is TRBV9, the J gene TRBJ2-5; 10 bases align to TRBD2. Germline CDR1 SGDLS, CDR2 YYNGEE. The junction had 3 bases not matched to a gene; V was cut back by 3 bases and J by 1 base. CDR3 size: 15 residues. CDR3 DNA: TGTGCCAGCAGCGCGGGACTAGCGTTCCAAGAGACCCAGTACTTC. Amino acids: CASSAGLAFQETQYF.

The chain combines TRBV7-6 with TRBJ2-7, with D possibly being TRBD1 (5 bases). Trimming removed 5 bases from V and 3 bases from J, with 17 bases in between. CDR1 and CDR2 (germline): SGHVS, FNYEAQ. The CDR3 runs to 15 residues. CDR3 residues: CASSQNTGWIYEQYF. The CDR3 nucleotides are TGTGCCAGCAGCCAGAACACAGGTTGGATCTACGAGCAGTACTTC.

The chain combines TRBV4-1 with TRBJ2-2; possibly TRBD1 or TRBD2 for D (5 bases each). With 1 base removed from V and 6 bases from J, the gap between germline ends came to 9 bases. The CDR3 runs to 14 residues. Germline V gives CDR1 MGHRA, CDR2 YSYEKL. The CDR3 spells CASSQVGTSGELFF. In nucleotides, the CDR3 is TGCGCCAGCAGCCAAGTCGGGACGTCCGGGGAGCTGTTTTTT.

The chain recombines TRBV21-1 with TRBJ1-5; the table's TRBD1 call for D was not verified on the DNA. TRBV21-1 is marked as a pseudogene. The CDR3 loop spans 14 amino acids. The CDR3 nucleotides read TGTGCCAGCGGTCGGACAGGTGGCAATCAGCCCCAGCATTTT. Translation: CASGRTGGNQPQHF.

This CDR3 is CASSPSGGETQYF. CDR3 sequence (DNA): TGCGCCAGCAGCCCCTCGGGGGGAGAGACCCAGTACTTC. J is TRBJ2-5 and V is TRBV5-1, with 7 bases matching TRBD2. The V gene end was trimmed by 4 bases and the J gene end by 4 bases; junction bases not matched to a gene: 4. Germline CDR1 is SGHRS and CDR2 is YFSETQ. CDR3 length: 13 amino acids.

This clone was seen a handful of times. The CDR3 DNA sequence: TGCGCCAGCAGCCAAGATGGACAGGGGTCCTATCGAGCTTTCTTT. Translating gives CASSQDGQGSYRAFF. The chain links TRBV4-1 to TRBJ1-1, with TRBD1 matching over 9 bases. Looked up from germline, CDR1 is MGHRA and CDR2 is YSYEKL. The CDR3 runs to 15 residues. The trim removed 0 bases at V and 10 bases at J, leaving 9 bases unmatched.

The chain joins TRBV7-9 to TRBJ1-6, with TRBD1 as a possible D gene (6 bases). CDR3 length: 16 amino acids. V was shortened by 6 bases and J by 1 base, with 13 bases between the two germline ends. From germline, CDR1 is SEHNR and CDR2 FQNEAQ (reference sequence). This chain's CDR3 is CASRRSQGSYNSPLHF. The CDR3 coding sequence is TGTGCCAGCAGGCGATCACAGGGTTCCTATAATTCACCCCTCCACTTT.

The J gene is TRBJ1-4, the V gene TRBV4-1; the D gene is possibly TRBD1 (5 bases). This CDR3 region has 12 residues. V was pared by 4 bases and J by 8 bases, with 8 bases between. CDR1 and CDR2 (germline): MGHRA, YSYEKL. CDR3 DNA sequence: TGCGCCAGCAGCCCCGACAGCGAAAAACTGTTTTTT. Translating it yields CASSPDSEKLFF.

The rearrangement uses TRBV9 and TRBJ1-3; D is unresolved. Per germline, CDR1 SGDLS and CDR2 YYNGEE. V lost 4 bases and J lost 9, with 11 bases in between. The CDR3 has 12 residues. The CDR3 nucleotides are TGTGCCAGCAGCCCAGGCGTTCCCACCATATATTTT. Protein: CASSPGVPTIYF.

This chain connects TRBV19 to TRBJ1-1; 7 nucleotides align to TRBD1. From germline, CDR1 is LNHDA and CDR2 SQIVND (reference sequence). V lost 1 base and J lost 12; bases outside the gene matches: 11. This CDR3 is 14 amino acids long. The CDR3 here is CASSIVNTGEQSFF. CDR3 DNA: TGTGCCAGTAGTATAGTGAATACAGGGGAGCAGTCTTTCTTT.

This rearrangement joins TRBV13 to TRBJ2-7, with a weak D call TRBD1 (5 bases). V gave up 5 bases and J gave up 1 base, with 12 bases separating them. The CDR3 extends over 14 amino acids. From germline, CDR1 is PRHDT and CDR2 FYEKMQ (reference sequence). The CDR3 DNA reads TGTGCCAGCAGCACAGGCTCCCAATCCTACGAGCAGTACTTC. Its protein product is CASSTGSQSYEQYF.

In nucleotides, the CDR3 is TGTGCCACCCAAATGCTTAATGAGCAGTTCTTC. This encodes CATQMLNEQFF. The chain has TRBV15 and TRBJ2-1; no definite D call. The germline V gene encodes CDR1 LNHNV and CDR2 YYDKDF (reference sequence). Between the trimmed V and J ends, which lost 8 bases and 7 bases, there was a span of 9 bases. The CDR3 contains 11 residues.

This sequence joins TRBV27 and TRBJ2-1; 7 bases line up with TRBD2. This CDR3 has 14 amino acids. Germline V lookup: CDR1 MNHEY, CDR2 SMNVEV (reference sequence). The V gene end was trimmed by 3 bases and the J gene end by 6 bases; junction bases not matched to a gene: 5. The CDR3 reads CASSFLAGVNEQFF. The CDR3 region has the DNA TGTGCCAGCAGTTTCCTGGCGGGAGTCAATGAGCAGTTCTTC.

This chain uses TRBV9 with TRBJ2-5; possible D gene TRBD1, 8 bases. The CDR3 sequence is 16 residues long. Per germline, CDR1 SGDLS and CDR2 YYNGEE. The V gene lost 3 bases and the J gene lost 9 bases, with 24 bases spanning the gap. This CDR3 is CASSAWGQAPGGAQYF. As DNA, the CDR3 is TGTGCCAGCAGCGCCTGGGGACAGGCGCCTGGGGGGGCCCAGTACTTC.

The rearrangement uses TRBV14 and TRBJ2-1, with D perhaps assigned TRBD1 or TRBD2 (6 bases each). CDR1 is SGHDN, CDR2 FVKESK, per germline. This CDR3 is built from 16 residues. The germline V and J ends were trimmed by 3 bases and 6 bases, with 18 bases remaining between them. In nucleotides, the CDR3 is TGTGCCAGCAGCCAGAGGGGGGCTGCCCGGTTCAATGAGCAGTTCTTC. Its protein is CASSQRGAARFNEQFF.

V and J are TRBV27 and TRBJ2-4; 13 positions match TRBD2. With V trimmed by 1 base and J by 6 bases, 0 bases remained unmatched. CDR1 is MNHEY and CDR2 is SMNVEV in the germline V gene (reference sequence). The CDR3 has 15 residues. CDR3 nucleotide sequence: TGTGCCAGCAGTTTATGGACTAGCGGGAGAAACATTCAGTACTTC. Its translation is CASSLWTSGRNIQYF.

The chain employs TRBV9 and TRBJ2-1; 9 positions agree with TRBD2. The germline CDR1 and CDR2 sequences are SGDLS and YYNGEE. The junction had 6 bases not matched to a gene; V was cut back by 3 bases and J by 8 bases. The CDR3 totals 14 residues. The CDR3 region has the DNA TGTGCCAGCAGCGCTGGACTAGCGACGGATGAGCAGTTCTTC. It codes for CASSAGLATDEQFF.